What follows is one TCR beta chain and its context. CDR3 length equals 13 residues. CDR1 is SGHAT, CDR2 FQNNGV, per germline. The germline V and J ends were trimmed by 5 bases and 3 bases, with 11 bases remaining between them. The data originate from a study of technical replicates of blood from a few donors. Sequencing used immunoSEQ multiplex PCR; TCRdb keeps in-frame clones, though not all of them. The sample carries some 99,000 clones, approximately 95% recorded once. What was sequenced was T cells isolated from PBMCs. V is TRBV11-2 and J is TRBJ2-7, with D tentatively TRBD1 (6 bases). The origin of this receptor is a human donor in good health. The CDR3 spells CASSPARGYEQYF. The CDR3 region has the DNA TGTGCCAGCAGCCCCGCCAGGGGCTACGAGCAGTACTTC.